The 14 T cell receptor beta chains presented below share a single source sample, sequenced in a study of shared clonotypes between healthy human individuals. Naive-designated CD8 cells lacked CD45RO, were positively enriched for CCR7, and omitted terminally differentiated effector memory CD45RA+ cells. Sequenced by immunoSEQ multiplex PCR; TCRdb stores in-frame clones only, minus some. This sample has about 2 million clones; roughly 94% occur once, and the top ten carry 1.1%. Sequenced: naive CD8+ T cells sorted from blood. Receptors originate from a man between 18 and 29 years old in good health.

This CDR3 reads CASSVDVHGGPEAFF. CDR3 in DNA: TGTGCCAGCAGCGTAGACGTTCACGGGGGCCCTGAAGCTTTCTTT. This chain uses TRBV9 with TRBJ1-1, with D possibly TRBD1 on 6 matching bases. This CDR3 contains 15 residues. Germline V lookup: CDR1 SGDLS, CDR2 YYNGEE. The V end lost 0 bases, the J end lost 6 bases, and 15 bases lay between the germline ends.

The chain carries TRBV2 and TRBJ2-3; D gene ambiguous. The CDR3 is 14 residues long. V was trimmed by 7 bases and J by 2 bases, leaving 13 bases between them. Germline-derived CDR1 and CDR2 are SNHLY and FYNNEI. CDR3 coding DNA: TGTGCCAGCATTGAGGCAGGTTACACAGATACGCAGTATTTT. This encodes CASIEAGYTDTQYF.

V usage is TRBV5-3 and J usage is TRBJ1-1; possibly TRBD1 for D (5 bases). TRBV5-3 is an ORF for which the function is uncertain. V lost 0 bases to trimming and J lost 5 bases, with 11 bases between them. The CDR3 is 14 amino acids. The DNA for the CDR3 is TGTGCCAGAAGCTTGGTTCCGGGGGAGACTGAAGCTTTCTTT. Encoded protein: CARSLVPGETEAFF.

This chain links TRBV28 with TRBJ1-6, with D hard to call. Trimming took 2 bases from V and 0 from J, leaving 11 bases between them. The V gene's germline CDR1 is MDHEN and CDR2 SYDVKM. This CDR3 is built from 17 residues. In DNA form, the CDR3 reads TGTGCCAGCAGTTTAGCATACGGGGACTCCTATAATTCACCCCTCCACTTT. It yields the protein CASSLAYGDSYNSPLHF. Filled out from reference TRBV28 and TRBJ1-6, the complete variable domain reads DVKVTQSSRYLVKRTGEKVFLECVQDMDHENMFWYRQDPGLGLRLIYFSYDVKMKEKGDIPEGYSVSREKKERFSLILESASTNQTSMYLCASSLAYGDSYNSPLHFGNGTRLTVT.

The chain carries TRBV4-1 and TRBJ2-7; 10 bases fit TRBD1. The CDR3 runs 15 residues. The V and J ends lost 1 base and 4 bases, in that order; junction bases with no gene match: 4. CDR1 MGHRA and CDR2 YSYEKL come from the germline V gene. The CDR3 sequence: CASSQGTGGQYEQYF. DNA of the CDR3: TGCGCCAGCAGCCAAGGGACAGGGGGTCAATACGAGCAGTACTTC.

The gene calls are TRBV6-1 and TRBJ2-3, with D hard to call. V lost 3 bases, J lost 0 bases, and 10 bases lay in between. The CDR3 length is 15 residues. The germline CDR1 and CDR2 sequences are MNHNS and SASEGT. The CDR3 DNA follows: TGTGCCAGCAGTGACCAGTTTCTTAGCACAGATACGCAGTATTTT. Translation gives CASSDQFLSTDTQYF.

The chain links TRBV7-6 to TRBJ2-7, with 8 bases matching TRBD1. CDR1 is SGHVS and CDR2 is FNYEAQ in the germline V gene. CDR3 size: 15 residues. V lost 1 base, J lost 6 bases, and 8 bases stayed unmatched. The CDR3 coding sequence is TGTGCCAGCAGCTTAGAGGACAGGGCAACGCGCGAGCAGTACTTC. Encoded protein: CASSLEDRATREQYF.

The CDR3 sequence is CAWSTGTGDYGYTF. The CDR3 region has the DNA TGTGCCTGGAGTACCGGGACAGGGGACTATGGCTACACCTTC. The genes are TRBV30 and TRBJ1-2, with 10 bases lining up with TRBD1. This CDR3 is built from 14 residues. Germline loops: CDR1 GTSNPN, CDR2 SVGIG (reference sequence). The V and J ends lost 2 bases and 3 bases, in that order; junction bases with no gene match: 3.

V is TRBV9 and J is TRBJ2-1; tentatively, D is TRBD2 (6 bases). The ends were cut back, 4 bases at V and 10 bases at J, with 24 bases in the middle. Germline V lookup: CDR1 SGDLS, CDR2 YYNGEE. The CDR3 totals 16 residues. CDR3 nucleotide sequence: TGTGCCAGCAGCCCGGATGGTCTGGCGGGATCCCACGAGCAGTTCTTC. Protein sequence: CASSPDGLAGSHEQFF.

The chain recombines TRBV30 with TRBJ2-5, with D tentatively TRBD1 (5 bases). Germline loops: CDR1 GTSNPN, CDR2 SVGIG (reference sequence). The ends were cut back, 5 bases at V and 2 bases at J, with 21 bases in the middle. The CDR3 length is 16 residues. For the CDR3, the DNA is TGTGCCTGGGGTGGTCCTGGCCAGGGTACACAAGAGACCCAGTACTTC. It encodes CAWGGPGQGTQETQYF.

This chain joins TRBV15 and TRBJ2-5; D not resolved. Trimming stripped 3 bases from V and 0 bases from J, with 8 bases between. From germline, CDR1 is LNHNV and CDR2 YYDKDF (reference sequence). The CDR3 loop spans 14 amino acids. In DNA form, the CDR3 reads TGTGCCACCAGCAGGGGCCGTAACCAAGAGACCCAGTACTTC. It translates to CATSRGRNQETQYF. Variable domain in full (rest from reference TRBV15 and TRBJ2-5): DAMVIQNPRYQVTQFGKPVTLSCSQTLNHNVMYWYQQKSSQAPKLLFHYYDKDFNNEADTPDNFQSRRPNTSFCFLDIRSPGLGDTAMYLCATSRGRNQETQYFGPGTRLLVL.

V is TRBV27 and J is TRBJ2-3; weak D call: TRBD2 (5 bases). The V and J ends lost 9 bases and 6 bases respectively, with 19 bases between them. This CDR3 is 14 amino acids long. Germline CDR1 is MNHEY and CDR2 is SMNVEV (reference sequence). CDR3 protein: CASADRGVGDTQYF. The DNA of the CDR3 is TGTGCCAGTGCAGACCGGGGAGTAGGGGATACGCAGTATTTT.

The genes are TRBV11-2 and TRBJ2-1; D may correspond to TRBD1 or TRBD2 (5 bases each). V gave up 2 bases and J gave up 2 bases, with 10 bases separating them. The CDR3 consists of 15 residues. Germline CDR1 and CDR2: SGHAT and FQNNGV. The CDR3 loop is CASSLRSGPYNEQFF. DNA of the CDR3: TGTGCCAGCAGCTTACGCTCGGGGCCCTACAATGAGCAGTTCTTC.

In regard to this clone: This specimen includes other DNA sequences encoding the same CDR3. The chain carries TRBV4-3 and TRBJ2-7; 7 positions agree with TRBD1. With V trimmed by 1 base and J by 1 base, 1 base remained unmatched. This CDR3 comprises 14 residues. In germline, CDR1 is LGHNA, CDR2 YSLEER. The CDR3 region is CASSQGDSSYEQYF. In DNA form, the CDR3 reads TGCGCCAGCAGCCAAGGGGACAGTTCCTACGAGCAGTACTTC.